One sample yielded the 8 T cell receptor beta chains listed below, sequenced in a study of blood T cell repertoires in COVID-19. TCRdb keeps only in-frame clones here, not all; method: immunoSEQ multiplex PCR. The sample carries around 230,000 clones, 83% recorded once. Source material: peripheral blood. The receptors stem from a middle-aged woman with active or convalescent COVID-19.

This rearrangement joins TRBV7-2 to TRBJ2-1, with D hard to call. The germline CDR1 and CDR2 sequences are SGHTA and FQGNSA. V was pared by 3 bases and J by 8 bases, with 5 bases between. This CDR3 region has 11 residues. The CDR3 DNA follows: TGTGCCAGCAGCTTTTTCGATGAGCAGTTCTTC. Encoded protein: CASSFFDEQFF.

This clone was recorded a few times. The V gene is TRBV25-1, the J gene TRBJ1-6; perhaps TRBD1 as D (6 bases). With 3 bases removed from V and 4 bases from J, the gap between germline ends came to 16 bases. Germline CDR1 is MGHDK and CDR2 is SYGVNS. The CDR3 sequence is 17 residues long. The CDR3 reads CASSDLGGGSYNSPLHF. As DNA, the CDR3 is TGTGCCAGCAGTGACCTAGGGGGAGGGAGTTATAATTCACCCCTCCACTTT.

The genes are TRBV10-3 and TRBJ2-3; 7 bases fit TRBD1. Germline loops: CDR1 ENHRY, CDR2 SYGVKD. Trimming removed 7 bases from V and 3 bases from J; junction bases left unmatched: 13. The CDR3 is made up of 16 amino acids. As DNA, the CDR3 is TGTGCCATCAAGAACCGGACAGGCGTCGGGACAGATACGCAGTATTTT. Translation gives CAIKNRTGVGTDTQYF.

The chain is built from TRBV6-5 and TRBJ1-2, with D maybe TRBD1 (6 bases). CDR1 and CDR2 from the germline V gene are MNHEY and SVGAGI. This CDR3 comprises 15 residues. Trimming removed 5 bases from V and 7 bases from J, with 20 bases in between. The DNA of the CDR3 is TGTGCCAGCAGTCTTCCGGGACACACGCCGCGTGGCTACACCTTC. Residues: CASSLPGHTPRGYTF.

The rearrangement joins TRBV7-9 to TRBJ2-3, with 15 bases aligning to TRBD2. Trimming at V came to 4 bases and at J to 3 bases, leaving 8 bases not matched to a gene. This CDR3 region has 18 residues. Germline V CDR1 and CDR2: SEHNR, FQNEAQ (reference sequence). The CDR3 coding sequence is TGTGCCAGCAGCTCACCGGGACTAGCGGGGGGAGTGACAGATACGCAGTATTTT. This gives the protein CASSSPGLAGGVTDTQYF.

This chain uses TRBV6-5 with TRBJ1-1; D unresolved. Trimming took off 2 bases at V and 3 bases at J, with 7 bases between the two ends. The CDR3 sequence is 13 residues long. Germline V CDR1 and CDR2: MNHEY, SVGAGI. As DNA, the CDR3 is TGTGCCAGCAGTTACATCGGGGACACTGAAGCTTTCTTT. It translates to CASSYIGDTEAFF.

The chain uses TRBV30 and TRBJ2-7, with 7 bases that match TRBD1. Germline CDR1 reads GTSNPN; CDR2 reads SVGIG (reference sequence). V gave up 6 bases and J gave up 2 bases; unmatched junction bases: 4. The CDR3 loop spans 12 amino acids. In DNA form, the CDR3 reads TGTGCCTGCCAGACAGGGACCTACGAGCAGTACTTC. Translating gives CACQTGTYEQYF.

There are a few counts of this clone. This chain joins TRBV7-9 and TRBJ2-2, with D uncertain. CDR3 length: 13 residues. Germline V gene sequence: CDR1 SEHNR, CDR2 FQNEAQ (reference sequence). The CDR3 DNA sequence: TGTATCGGCCAGGCGTCGAACACCGGGGAGCTGTTTTTT. The encoded protein is CIGQASNTGELFF.